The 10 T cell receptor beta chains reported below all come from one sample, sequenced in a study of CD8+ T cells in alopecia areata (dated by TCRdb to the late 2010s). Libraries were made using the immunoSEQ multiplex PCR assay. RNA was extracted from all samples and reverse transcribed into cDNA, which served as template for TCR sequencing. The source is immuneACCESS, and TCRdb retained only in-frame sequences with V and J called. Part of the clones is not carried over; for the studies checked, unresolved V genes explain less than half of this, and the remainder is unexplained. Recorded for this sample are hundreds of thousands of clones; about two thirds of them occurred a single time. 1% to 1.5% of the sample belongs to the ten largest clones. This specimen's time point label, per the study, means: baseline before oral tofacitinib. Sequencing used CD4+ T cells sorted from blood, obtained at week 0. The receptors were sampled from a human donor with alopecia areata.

Here the CDR3 reads CASSGPGQARVYEQYF. The CDR3 coding sequence is TGTGCCAGTAGCGGCCCCGGACAGGCGAGAGTCTACGAGCAGTACTTC. V is TRBV19 and J is TRBJ2-7; TRBD1 matches at 7 bases. CDR1 and CDR2 (germline): LNHDA, SQIVND (reference sequence). V dropped 6 bases and J dropped 3; count of bases not matched to a gene: 14. CDR3 length: 16 amino acids.

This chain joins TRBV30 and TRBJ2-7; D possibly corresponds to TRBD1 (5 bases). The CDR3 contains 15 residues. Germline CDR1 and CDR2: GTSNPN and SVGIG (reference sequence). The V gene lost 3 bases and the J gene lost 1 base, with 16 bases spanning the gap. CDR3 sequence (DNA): TGTGCCTGGAGACCCATCGGACAAGCATCCTACGAGCAGTACTTC. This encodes CAWRPIGQASYEQYF.

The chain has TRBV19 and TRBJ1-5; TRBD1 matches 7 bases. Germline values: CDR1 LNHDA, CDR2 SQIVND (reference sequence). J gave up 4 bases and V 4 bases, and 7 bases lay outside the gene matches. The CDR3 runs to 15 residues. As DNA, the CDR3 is TGTGCCAGTAGTACTCCTAACAGGGGAAATCAGCCCCAGCATTTT. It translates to CASSTPNRGNQPQHF.

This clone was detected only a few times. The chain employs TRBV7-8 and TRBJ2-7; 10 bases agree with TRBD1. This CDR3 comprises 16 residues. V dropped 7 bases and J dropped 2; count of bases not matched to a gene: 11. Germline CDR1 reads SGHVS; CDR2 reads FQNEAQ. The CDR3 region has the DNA TGTGCCAGCAACGGTCCGGGACAGGGGTCCCCCTACGAGCAGTACTTC. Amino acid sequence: CASNGPGQGSPYEQYF.

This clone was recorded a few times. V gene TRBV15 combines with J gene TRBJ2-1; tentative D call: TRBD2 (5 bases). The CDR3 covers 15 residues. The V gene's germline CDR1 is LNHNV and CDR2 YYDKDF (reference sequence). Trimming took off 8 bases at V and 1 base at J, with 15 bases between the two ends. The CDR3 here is CATCREGSSYNEQFF. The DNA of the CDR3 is TGTGCCACCTGTCGTGAGGGCAGTTCCTACAATGAGCAGTTCTTC.

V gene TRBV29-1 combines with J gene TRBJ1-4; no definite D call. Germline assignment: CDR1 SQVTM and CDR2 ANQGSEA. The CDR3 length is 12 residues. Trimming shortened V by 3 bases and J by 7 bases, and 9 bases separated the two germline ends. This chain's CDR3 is CSVDTWGEKLFF. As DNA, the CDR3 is TGCAGCGTTGATACATGGGGTGAAAAACTGTTTTTT.

CDR3 sequence (DNA): TGTGCCAGCAGCCCCCTTTCGGGGGGTGGCTACACCTTC. It yields the protein CASSPLSGGGYTF. The chain employs TRBV7-9 and TRBJ1-2; TRBD1 might be the D (5 bases). Germline lookup yields CDR1 SEHNR and CDR2 FQNEAQ (reference sequence). V was cut by 5 bases and J by 7 bases, with 14 bases left in between. The CDR3 runs to 13 residues.

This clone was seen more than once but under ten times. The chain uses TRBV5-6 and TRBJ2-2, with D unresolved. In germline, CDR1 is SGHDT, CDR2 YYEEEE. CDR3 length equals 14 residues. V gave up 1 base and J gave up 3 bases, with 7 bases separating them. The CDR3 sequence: CASSLRVYTGELFF. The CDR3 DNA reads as TGTGCCAGCAGCTTGCGAGTCTACACCGGGGAGCTGTTTTTT.

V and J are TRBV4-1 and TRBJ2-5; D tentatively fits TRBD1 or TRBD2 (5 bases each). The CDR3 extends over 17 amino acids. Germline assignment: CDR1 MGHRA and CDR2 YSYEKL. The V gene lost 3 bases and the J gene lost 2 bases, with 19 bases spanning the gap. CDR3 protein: CASSQRDGAGSQETQYF. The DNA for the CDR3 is TGCGCCAGCAGCCAGAGGGATGGGGCGGGTTCACAAGAGACCCAGTACTTC.

CDR3 residues: CAWTPGQGQPQHF. CDR3 coding DNA: TGTGCCTGGACCCCGGGACAGGGTCAGCCCCAGCATTTT. The chain has TRBV30 and TRBJ1-5, with 9 bases matching TRBD1. With 4 bases clipped from V and 6 bases from J, the junction kept 4 bases outside the gene matches. This CDR3 has 13 amino acids. Germline V lookup: CDR1 GTSNPN, CDR2 SVGIG (reference sequence).